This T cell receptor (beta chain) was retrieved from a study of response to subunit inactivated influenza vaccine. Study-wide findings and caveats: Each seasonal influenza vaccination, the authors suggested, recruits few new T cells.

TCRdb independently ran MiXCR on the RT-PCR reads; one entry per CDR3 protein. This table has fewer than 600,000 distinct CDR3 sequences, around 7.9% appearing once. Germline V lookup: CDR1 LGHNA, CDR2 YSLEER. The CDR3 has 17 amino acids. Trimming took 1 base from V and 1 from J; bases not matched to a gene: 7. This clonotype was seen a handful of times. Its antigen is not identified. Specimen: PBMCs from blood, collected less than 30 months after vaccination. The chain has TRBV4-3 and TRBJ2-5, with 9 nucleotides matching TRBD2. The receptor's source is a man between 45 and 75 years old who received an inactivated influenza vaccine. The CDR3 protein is CASSQVWNSGGQETQYF. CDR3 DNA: TGCGCCAGCAGCCAAGTGTGGAATAGCGGGGGCCAAGAGACCCAGTACTTC.